A selection of T cell receptor beta chains follows, all from one sample in a study of shared clonotypes between healthy human individuals. TCRdb keeps only in-frame clones here, not all; method: immunoSEQ multiplex PCR. The sample comprises around 690,000 clones, roughly 91% of which are singletons, and around a third rests with the top ten. The material sequenced was memory CD8+ T cells from PBMCs. These receptors came from a man aged 18 to 30 in good health. Some clones in this sample may be carry-over from other donors' samples. CDR3s include the opening cysteine and the closing phenylalanine or tryptophan.

CDR3aa	v_gene	j_gene
CASGSLGGPVRYEQYF	TRBV7-9	TRBJ2-7
CASSDDTERETDTQYF	TRBV25-1	TRBJ2-3
CATSRGTGYGYTF	TRBV15	TRBJ1-2
CASSWTGTSEQYF	TRBV27	TRBJ2-7
CASSPRGSGYEQYF	TRBV6-5	TRBJ2-7
CASSFRQDTEAFF	TRBV7-5	TRBJ1-1
CASSLGLAGGPSYNEQFF	TRBV4-1	TRBJ2-1
CASSGTSASKETQYF	TRBV9	TRBJ2-5
CASNKGGDYGYTF	TRBV6-1	TRBJ1-2
CASNPTGSSYEQYF	TRBV7-2	TRBJ2-7